Below are 18 T cell receptor beta chains sequenced from a single sample in a study of T cell responses to AZD1222 COVID-19 vaccine. Generated by immunoSEQ multiplex PCR, the TCRdb table keeps only in-frame clones and is missing some. The sample has approximately 110,000 clones, about 85% seen once. This material consisted of peripheral blood, taken 28 days after the second AZD1222 dose. The receptor source for this set is an adult who received the AZD1222 COVID-19 vaccine.

The CDR3 loop is CAISDRQPSSGNTIYF. DNA of the CDR3: TGTGCCATCAGTGACAGGCAGCCGAGCTCTGGAAACACCATATATTTT. The chain is built from TRBV10-3 and TRBJ1-3; D uncertain. The CDR3 totals 16 residues. V dropped 3 bases and J dropped 0 bases, with 12 bases sitting between them. Germline V gives CDR1 ENHRY, CDR2 SYGVKD.

The chain joins TRBV5-6 to TRBJ1-4, with D perhaps matching TRBD1 (6 bases). Germline-derived CDR1 and CDR2 are SGHDT and YYEEEE. The CDR3 length is 14 residues. Trimming took 2 bases from V and 7 from J, leaving 12 bases between them. The CDR3 loop is CASSFGQPPEKLFF. CDR3 DNA: TGTGCCAGCAGCTTCGGACAGCCCCCTGAAAAACTGTTTTTT.

V is TRBV6-2 or TRBV6-3 and J is TRBJ1-5; no definite D call. Germline CDR1 MNHEY, CDR2 SVGEGT. CDR3 size: 14 residues. Trimming removed 2 bases from V and 2 bases from J, with 7 bases in between. The CDR3 sequence: CASSYESGNQPQHF. The CDR3 DNA follows: TGTGCCAGCAGTTACGAGTCAGGCAATCAGCCCCAGCATTTT.

This clone was found once. V and J are TRBV7-2 and TRBJ1-6; a possible D gene is TRBD1 (6 bases). Trimming removed 3 bases at V and 6 bases at J, with 15 bases between. The germline gives CDR1 SGHTA, CDR2 FQGNSA. This CDR3 contains 16 residues. The CDR3 DNA reads TGTGCCAGCAGCTTTGTACAGGGTCTGCGTAATTCACCCCTCCACTTT. The encoded protein is CASSFVQGLRNSPLHF.

This chain joins TRBV15 and TRBJ1-5; D gene uncertain. Per germline, CDR1 LNHNV and CDR2 YYDKDF (reference sequence). The CDR3 has 15 residues. Trimming left V 3 bases short and J 0 bases short, with 9 bases between. This chain's CDR3 is CATSSQTGSNQPQHF. DNA of the CDR3: TGTGCCACCAGCAGCCAGACGGGTAGCAATCAGCCCCAGCATTTT.

The rearrangement links TRBV5-1 to TRBJ1-1; TRBD1 is a possible D gene (6 bases). Germline CDR1 and CDR2: SGHRS and YFSETQ. The CDR3 is 16 amino acids. V lost 5 bases and J 6 bases, leaving 23 bases between the germline ends. CDR3 DNA sequence: TGCGCCAGCAGGGTACAGGGAGGGGGTACGAGATCTGAAGCTTTCTTT. Protein: CASRVQGGGTRSEAFF.

This chain joins TRBV7-2 and TRBJ2-3; 8 bases are shared with TRBD2. Germline-derived CDR1 and CDR2 are SGHTA and FQGNSA. The V segment lost 4 bases and the J segment 0 bases; nucleotides outside the gene matches: 9. The CDR3 length is 17 residues. The CDR3 DNA follows: TGTGCCAGCAGCTCAAAGGGCGCGGGGGGAAGCACAGATACGCAGTATTTT. Translated, it gives CASSSKGAGGSTDTQYF. Filled out from reference TRBV7-2 and TRBJ2-3, the complete variable domain reads GAGVSQSPSNKVTEKGKDVELRCDPISGHTALYWYRQSLGQGLEFLIYFQGNSAPDKSGLPSDRFSAERTGGSVSTLTIQRTQQEDSAVYLCASSSKGAGGSTDTQYFGPGTRLTVL.

The chain is built from TRBV6-7 and TRBJ1-3; D gene ambiguous. TRBV6-7 is sorted into the ORF group, with uncertain function. V gave up 7 bases and J gave up 0 bases, with 4 bases separating them. This CDR3 contains 12 residues. CDR3 sequence reads: CASIYSGNTIYF. Written as DNA, the CDR3 is TGTGCCAGCATCTACTCTGGAAACACCATATATTTT.

This chain joins TRBV10-3 and TRBJ2-7; TRBD1 might be the D (5 bases). The germline V and J ends were trimmed by 0 bases and 5 bases, with 14 bases remaining between them. Germline assignment: CDR1 ENHRY and CDR2 SYGVKD. This CDR3 contains 15 residues. The CDR3 coding sequence is TGTGCCATCAGTGAGTCAGTAGGGGCGTTGCACGAGCAGTACTTC. The encoded protein is CAISESVGALHEQYF.

In this sample, this clone turned up many times. This chain links TRBV2 with TRBJ2-2, with a tentative D call TRBD2 (6 bases). The germline V and J ends were trimmed by 4 bases and 5 bases, with 8 bases remaining between them. The germline V gene has CDR1 SNHLY and CDR2 FYNNEI. The CDR3 has 13 amino acids. For the CDR3, the DNA is TGTGCCAGCAGTGTGCGGGATACCGGGGAGCTGTTTTTT. As protein: CASSVRDTGELFF.

The chain joins TRBV27 to TRBJ1-6; D not resolved. Trimming took 7 bases from V and 6 from J, leaving 7 bases between them. The CDR3 covers 12 residues. CDR1 MNHEY and CDR2 SMNVEV come from the germline V gene (reference sequence). In DNA, the CDR3 is TGTGCCAGCAAAGAGGGTAATTCACCCCTCCACTTT. It translates to CASKEGNSPLHF.

The V gene is TRBV30, the J gene TRBJ1-1; 8 bases match TRBD1. Germline assignment: CDR1 GTSNPN and CDR2 SVGIG (reference sequence). The CDR3 has 14 residues. After removal of 0 bases from V and 3 bases from J, the junction contained 3 bases not matched to a gene. This chain's CDR3 is CAWSVTDRDTEAFF. Here the CDR3 DNA reads TGTGCCTGGAGTGTTACGGACAGGGACACTGAAGCTTTCTTT. Together with reference TRBV30 and TRBJ1-1, the CDR3 gives the full variable domain: SQTIHQWPATLVQPVGSPLSLECTVEGTSNPNLYWYRQAAGRGLQLLFYSVGIGQISSEVPQNLSASRPQDRQFILSSKKLLLSDSGFYLCAWSVTDRDTEAFFGQGTRLTVV.

The genes are TRBV6-5 and TRBJ2-5, with 7 bases aligning to TRBD1. The junction had 6 bases not matched to a gene; V was cut back by 7 bases and J by 1 base. The V gene's germline CDR1 is MNHEY and CDR2 SVGAGI. The CDR3 consists of 14 residues. The chain's CDR3 is CASTPDRAQETQYF. CDR3 sequence (DNA): TGTGCCAGCACTCCTGACAGGGCCCAAGAGACCCAGTACTTC.

This rearrangement joins TRBV28 to TRBJ2-4; no firm D call. Deletions cut 6 bases from V and 3 bases from J, with 9 bases between. CDR3 length: 13 residues. Germline V gene lookup returns CDR1 MDHEN and CDR2 SYDVKM. This CDR3 reads CASRDGNKNIQYF. In DNA form, the CDR3 reads TGTGCCAGCAGGGACGGCAACAAAAACATTCAGTACTTC.

The gene calls are TRBV13 and TRBJ1-1; a possible D gene is TRBD1 (5 bases). The germline V and J ends were trimmed by 4 bases and 4 bases, with 10 bases remaining between them. This CDR3 spans 13 amino acids. Germline CDR1 reads PRHDT; CDR2 reads FYEKMQ (reference sequence). The CDR3 nucleotides are TGTGCCAGCAGCTCAAGTCAGGGCACTGAAGCTTTCTTT. This codes for CASSSSQGTEAFF. The complete variable domain, with remaining parts taken from reference TRBV13 and TRBJ1-1, reads AAGVIQSPRHLIKEKRETATLKCYPIPRHDTVYWYQQGPGQDPQFLISFYEKMQSDKGSIPDRFSAQQFSDYHSELNMSSLELGDSALYFCASSSSQGTEAFFGQGTRLTVV.

The genes are TRBV29-1 and TRBJ1-4, with a tentative D call TRBD1 (6 bases). V was shortened by 3 bases and J by 7 bases, with 15 bases between the two germline ends. Germline CDR1 SQVTM, CDR2 ANQGSEA. The CDR3 has 14 amino acids. This CDR3 is CSVDWGLVGEKLFF. DNA for the CDR3: TGCAGCGTTGACTGGGGGCTCGTCGGTGAAAAACTGTTTTTT.

The chain is built from TRBV6-5 and TRBJ2-4, with D unclear. V was clipped by 0 bases and J by 7 bases, with 13 bases between them. CDR3 length equals 15 residues. CDR1 and CDR2 from the germline V gene are MNHEY and SVGAGI. CDR3 sequence reads: CASSYSSQARNIQYF. The CDR3 bases are TGTGCCAGCAGTTACTCTTCGCAGGCCAGGAACATTCAGTACTTC.

This chain links TRBV18 with TRBJ1-4; 11 bases map to TRBD1. The CDR3 is 15 amino acids. Trimming cost V 3 bases and J 8 bases; bases outside gene matches: 5. Germline V gene data show CDR1 as KGHSH and CDR2 as LQKENI. This CDR3 is CASSPPGQGGEKLFF. The CDR3 nucleotides read TGTGCCAGCTCACCCCCGGGACAGGGGGGCGAAAAACTGTTTTTT.